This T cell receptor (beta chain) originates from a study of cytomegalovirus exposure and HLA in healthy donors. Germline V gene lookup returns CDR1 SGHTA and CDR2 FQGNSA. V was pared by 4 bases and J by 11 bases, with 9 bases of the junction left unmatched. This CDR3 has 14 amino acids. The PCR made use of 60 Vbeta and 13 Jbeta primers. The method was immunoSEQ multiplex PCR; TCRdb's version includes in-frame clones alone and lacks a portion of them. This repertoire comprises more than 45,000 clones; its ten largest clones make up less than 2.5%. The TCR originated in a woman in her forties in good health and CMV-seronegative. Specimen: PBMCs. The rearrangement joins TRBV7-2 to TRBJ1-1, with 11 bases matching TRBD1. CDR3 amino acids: CASSSRTGGFYAFF. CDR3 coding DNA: TGTGCCAGCAGCTCACGGACAGGGGGCTTTTACGCTTTCTTT. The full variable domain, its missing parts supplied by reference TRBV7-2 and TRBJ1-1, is GAGVSQSPSNKVTEKGKDVELRCDPISGHTALYWYRQSLGQGLEFLIYFQGNSAPDKSGLPSDRFSAERTGGSVSTLTIQRTQQEDSAVYLCASSSRTGGFYAFFGQGTRLTVV.